This TCR beta chain emerged from a study of cytomegalovirus exposure and HLA in healthy donors. Findings and caveats of the study: It was reported that the classifier diagnosed cytomegalovirus status with high specificity and sensitivity in both the original and validation cohorts. According to a subsequent analysis, TCR clusters identified in the first cohort showed a tendency to co-occur across the approximately 120 validation repertoires.

The V segment lost 5 bases and the J segment 5 bases; nucleotides outside the gene matches: 2. This CDR3 has 12 residues. Germline CDR1 MNHEY, CDR2 SVGAGI. The donors were in the roughly 130-subject validation cohort, distinct from the 666-subject first cohort. Only one count was recorded for this clone. Its antigen is not known. The method was immunoSEQ multiplex PCR; TCRdb's version includes in-frame clones alone and lacks a portion of them. The repertoire holds 100,000 to 150,000 clones, with 89% as singletons. The TCR comes from a woman aged 18 to 35 in good health and CMV-seronegative. V gene TRBV6-5 combines with J gene TRBJ1-2, with 7 bases aligning to TRBD1. The sample was PBMCs. The CDR3 loop reads CASSDRAYGYTF. The CDR3 DNA reads TGTGCCAGCAGTGACAGGGCTTATGGCTACACCTTC.